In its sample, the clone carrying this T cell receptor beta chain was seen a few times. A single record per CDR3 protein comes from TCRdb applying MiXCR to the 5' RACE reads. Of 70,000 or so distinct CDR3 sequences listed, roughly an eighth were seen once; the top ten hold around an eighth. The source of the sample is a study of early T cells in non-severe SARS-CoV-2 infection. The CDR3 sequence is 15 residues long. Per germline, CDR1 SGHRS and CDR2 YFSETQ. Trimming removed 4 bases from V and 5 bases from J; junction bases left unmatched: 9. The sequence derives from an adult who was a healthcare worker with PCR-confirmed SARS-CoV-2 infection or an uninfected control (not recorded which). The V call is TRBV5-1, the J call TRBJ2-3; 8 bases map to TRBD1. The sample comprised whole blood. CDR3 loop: CASSPQGATGDTQYF. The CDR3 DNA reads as TGCGCCAGCAGCCCCCAGGGGGCGACGGGAGATACGCAGTATTTT.